This entry concerns a single T cell receptor (beta chain). Each CDR3 protein gets one entry after TCRdb re-called the PCR reads with MiXCR. Of about 90,000 distinct CDR3 sequences listed, about 48% are singletons. The data are from a study of CDR3 diversity in severe acne. Per the germline V gene, CDR1 is KGHDR and CDR2 is SFDVKD. Trimming removed 4 bases from V and 3 bases from J; junction bases left unmatched: 18. The CDR3 extends over 19 amino acids. The TCR comes from a male donor in good health, serving as a control. The specimen sequenced was blood. The rearrangement joins TRBV24-1 to TRBJ2-5; TRBD1 agrees at 8 bases. In DNA, the CDR3 is TGTGCCACCAGTGACCCAGGGAAAGACAGGGGTGGTGTGAAAGAGACCCAGTACTTC. It specifies CATSDPGKDRGGVKETQYF.